This passage covers 13 T cell receptor beta chains from one sample sequenced in a study of blood T cell repertoires in COVID-19 (dated by TCRdb to 2018 to 2021). The method behind the library was the immunoSEQ multiplex PCR assay. The clones in this table, taken by TCRdb from immuneACCESS, are in-frame only. Not every clone is retained; where verified, under half of the shortfall comes from an unresolved V gene, and the cause of the rest is unknown. In all, the sample holds 130,000 or so clones, and 70% to 80% of those were seen once. 16% of the sample comes from the top ten. The specimen was peripheral blood. These receptors originate from a man in his fifties or sixties with acute or convalescent COVID-19.

The V gene is TRBV19, the J gene TRBJ1-3; 7 nucleotides line up with TRBD1. The CDR3 runs to 14 residues. The V gene's germline CDR1 is LNHDA and CDR2 SQIVND (reference sequence). The V gene end was trimmed by 8 bases and the J gene end by 1 base; junction bases not matched to a gene: 5. The CDR3 region is CASRPGGSGNTIYF. The DNA for the CDR3 is TGTGCCAGTCGCCCAGGGGGTTCTGGAAACACCATATATTTT.

V is TRBV5-1 and J is TRBJ2-3, with D unresolved. Trimming cost V 0 bases and J 6 bases, with 8 bases left between them. CDR3 length: 13 residues. Germline CDR1 reads SGHRS; CDR2 reads YFSETQ. The CDR3 DNA reads as TGCGCCAGCAGCTTGGCTTACATGGATACGCAGTATTTT. It codes for CASSLAYMDTQYF. Combining the CDR3 with reference TRBV5-1 and TRBJ2-3 gives the whole variable domain KAGVTQTPRYLIKTRGQQVTLSCSPISGHRSVSWYQQTPGQGLQFLFEYFSETQRNKGNFPGRFSGRQFSNSRSEMNVSTLELGDSALYLCASSLAYMDTQYFGPGTRLTVL.

The V call is TRBV30, the J call TRBJ1-2; 7 bases are shared with TRBD1. Germline lookup yields CDR1 GTSNPN and CDR2 SVGIG (reference sequence). J was trimmed by 4 bases and V by 3 bases; bases with no gene match: 8. The CDR3 contains 14 residues. CDR3 in DNA: TGTGCCTGGAGAAAGACAGGGCCGGCCTATGGCTACACCTTC. This translates into CAWRKTGPAYGYTF.

This clone has a single count. The CDR3 nucleotides are TGTGCCTGGAGTGTGTCTCGGGGGTTTGATGAAAAACTGTTTTTT. Its protein is CAWSVSRGFDEKLFF. V usage is TRBV30 and J usage is TRBJ1-4; tentatively, D is TRBD1 (5 bases). V shed 0 bases and J shed 6 bases, with 14 bases lying between them. Looked up from germline, CDR1 is GTSNPN and CDR2 is SVGIG (reference sequence). The CDR3 extends over 15 amino acids.

The chain combines TRBV3-1 (or the pseudogene TRBV3-2) with TRBJ1-3, with D tentatively TRBD1 (6 bases). Per the germline V gene, CDR1 is LGHDT and CDR2 is YNNKEL (reference sequence). The V end was cut by 5 bases, the J end by 7 bases, with 15 bases between. CDR3 length equals 14 residues. CDR3 nucleotides: TGTGCCAGCAGCGCCCGGGACACCGGGAACACCATATATTTT. It codes for CASSARDTGNTIYF.

Note on this clone: Its ends do not fully match the called genes, so a read error is possible. The gene calls are TRBV20-1 and TRBJ2-1, with D possibly being TRBD2 (6 bases). The CDR3 spans 11 residues. CDR1 is DFQATT and CDR2 is SNEGSKA in the germline V gene (reference sequence). CDR3 DNA sequence: TGCAGTGCTAGAGGCGGGAATGGGCAGTTCTTC. Translation gives CSARGGNGQFF.

This clone showed up just once. This chain joins TRBV7-8 and TRBJ1-6; D is uncertain. V was clipped by 2 bases and J by 10 bases, with 12 bases between them. This CDR3 has 14 amino acids. The germline V gene encodes CDR1 SGHVS and CDR2 FQNEAQ. This CDR3 is CASSLLGSRSPLHF. The CDR3 DNA reads as TGTGCCAGCAGCTTATTAGGGAGTCGGTCACCCCTCCACTTT.

CDR3 region: CASSSTGLNTGELFF. CDR3 DNA: TGTGCCAGCAGTTCGACAGGCCTAAACACCGGGGAGCTGTTTTTT. V usage is TRBV6-2 or TRBV6-3 and J usage is TRBJ2-2; tentative D call: TRBD1 (6 bases). The germline V gene encodes CDR1 MNHEY and CDR2 SVGEGT. The CDR3 has 15 residues. Trimming took 4 bases from V and 2 from J, leaving 11 bases between them.

The V call is TRBV20-1, the J call TRBJ1-1; D may be TRBD1 (5 bases). The CDR3 is 11 residues long. CDR1 and CDR2 from the germline V gene are DFQATT and SNEGSKA (reference sequence). The CDR3 region has the DNA TGCAGCCTCTGGGGGGACACTGAAGCTTTCTTT. It codes for CSLWGDTEAFF.

V is TRBV2 and J is TRBJ2-2, with a possible D match to TRBD1 (6 bases). The CDR3 runs to 17 residues. Trimming left V 11 bases short and J 2 bases short, with 24 bases between. Germline CDR1 is SNHLY and CDR2 is FYNNEI. The DNA of the CDR3 is TGTGCCGGTCAGTCAATCAAGACAGGACGCAACACCGGGGAGCTGTTTTTT. This translates into CAGQSIKTGRNTGELFF.

This chain links TRBV7-9 with TRBJ1-2; weak D call: TRBD1 (6 bases). Per the germline V gene, CDR1 is SEHNR and CDR2 is FQNEAQ (reference sequence). The CDR3 runs to 11 residues. Trimming pared 8 bases from V and 6 bases from J, leaving 10 bases between. CDR3 protein: CASDQGNGYTF. The CDR3 DNA reads as TGTGCCAGCGACCAGGGGAATGGCTACACCTTC.

The V and J genes are TRBV9 and TRBJ2-2, with D possibly being TRBD1 (5 bases). Germline lookup yields CDR1 SGDLS and CDR2 YYNGEE. Trimming left V 3 bases short and J 0 bases short, with 15 bases between. This CDR3 contains 17 residues. Here the CDR3 reads CASSAHPGLANTGELFF. The CDR3, as DNA: TGTGCCAGCAGCGCTCACCCAGGGCTAGCGAACACCGGGGAGCTGTTTTTT.

V gene TRBV7-2 combines with J gene TRBJ2-1; 7 nucleotides match TRBD1. The V segment lost 10 bases and the J segment 1 base; nucleotides outside the gene matches: 16. This CDR3 spans 17 amino acids. Germline V gene data show CDR1 as SGHTA and CDR2 as FQGNSA. The CDR3 sequence is CAIPKGPGGRSYNEQFF. The CDR3 region has the DNA TGTGCCATCCCCAAGGGGCCAGGGGGTAGGTCCTACAATGAGCAGTTCTTC.